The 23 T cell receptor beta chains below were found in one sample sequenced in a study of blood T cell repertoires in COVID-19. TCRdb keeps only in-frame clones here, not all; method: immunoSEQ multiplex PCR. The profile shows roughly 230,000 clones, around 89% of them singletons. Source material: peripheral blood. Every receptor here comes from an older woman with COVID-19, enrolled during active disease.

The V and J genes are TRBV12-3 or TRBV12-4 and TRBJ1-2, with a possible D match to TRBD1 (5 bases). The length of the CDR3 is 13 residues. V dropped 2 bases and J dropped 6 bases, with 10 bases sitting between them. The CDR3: CASSLTRVDGYTF. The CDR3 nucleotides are TGTGCCAGCAGTTTAACCAGGGTAGATGGCTACACCTTC.

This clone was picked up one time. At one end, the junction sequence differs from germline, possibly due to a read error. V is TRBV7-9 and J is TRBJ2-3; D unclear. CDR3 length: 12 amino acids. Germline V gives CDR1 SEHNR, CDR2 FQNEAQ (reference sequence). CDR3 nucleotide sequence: TGTGCCAGCAGCTTAAACACAAATACGCAGTATTTT. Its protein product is CASSLNTNTQYF.

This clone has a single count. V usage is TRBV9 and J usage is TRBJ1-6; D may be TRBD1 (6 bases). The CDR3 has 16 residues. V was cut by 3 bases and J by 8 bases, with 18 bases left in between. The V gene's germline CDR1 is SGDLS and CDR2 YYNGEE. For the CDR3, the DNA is TGTGCCAGCAGCGCAGAATCCGGGACAACTTATTCACCCCTCCACTTT. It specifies CASSAESGTTYSPLHF. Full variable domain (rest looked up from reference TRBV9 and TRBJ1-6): DSGVTQTPKHLITATGQRVTLRCSPRSGDLSVYWYQQSLDQGLQFLIQYYNGEERAKGNILERFSAQQFPDLHSELNLSSLELGDSALYFCASSAESGTTYSPLHFGNGTRLTVT.

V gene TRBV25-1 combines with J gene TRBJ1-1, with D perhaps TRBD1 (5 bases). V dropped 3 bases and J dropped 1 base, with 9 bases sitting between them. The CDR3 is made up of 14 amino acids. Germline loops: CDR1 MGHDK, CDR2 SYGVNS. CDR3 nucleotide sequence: TGTGCCAGCAGTGACCAGGGCGAGAACACTGAAGCTTTCTTT. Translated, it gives CASSDQGENTEAFF.

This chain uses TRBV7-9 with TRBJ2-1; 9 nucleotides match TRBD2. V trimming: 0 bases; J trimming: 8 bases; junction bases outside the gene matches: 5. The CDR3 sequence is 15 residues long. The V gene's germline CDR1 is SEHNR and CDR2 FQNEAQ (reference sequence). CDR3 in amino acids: CASSLAGGGADEQFF. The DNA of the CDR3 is TGTGCCAGCAGCTTAGCCGGCGGGGGGGCCGATGAGCAGTTCTTC.

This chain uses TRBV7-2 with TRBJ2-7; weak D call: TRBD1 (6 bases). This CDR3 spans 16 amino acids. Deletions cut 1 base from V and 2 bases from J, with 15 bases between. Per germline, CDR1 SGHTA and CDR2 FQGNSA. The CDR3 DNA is TGTGCCAGCAGCTTAGTCGCTGGGGGCCAACCCTACGAGCAGTACTTC. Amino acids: CASSLVAGGQPYEQYF.

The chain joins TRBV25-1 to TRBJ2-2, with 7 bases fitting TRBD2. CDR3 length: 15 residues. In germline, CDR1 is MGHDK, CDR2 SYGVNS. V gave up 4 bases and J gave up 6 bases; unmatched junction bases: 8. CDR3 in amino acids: CASSGKRGRSGELFF. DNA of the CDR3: TGTGCCAGCAGTGGGAAGCGGGGAAGGTCCGGGGAGCTGTTTTTT. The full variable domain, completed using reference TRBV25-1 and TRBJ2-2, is EADIYQTPRYLVIGTGKKITLECSQTMGHDKMYWYQQDPGMELHLIHYSYGVNSTEKGDLSSESTVSRIRTEHFPLTLESARPSHTSQYLCASSGKRGRSGELFFGEGSRLTVL.

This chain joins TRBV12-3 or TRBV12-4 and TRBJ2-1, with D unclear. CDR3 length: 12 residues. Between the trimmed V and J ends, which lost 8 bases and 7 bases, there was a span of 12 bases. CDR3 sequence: CASARLGNEQFF. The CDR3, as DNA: TGTGCCAGCGCTAGGTTAGGTAATGAGCAGTTCTTC.

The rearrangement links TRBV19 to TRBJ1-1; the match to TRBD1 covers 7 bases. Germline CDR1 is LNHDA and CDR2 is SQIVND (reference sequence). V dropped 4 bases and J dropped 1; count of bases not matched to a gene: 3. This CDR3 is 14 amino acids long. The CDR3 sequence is CASSKRDRNTEAFF. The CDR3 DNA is TGTGCCAGTAGTAAAAGGGACAGGAACACTGAAGCTTTCTTT.

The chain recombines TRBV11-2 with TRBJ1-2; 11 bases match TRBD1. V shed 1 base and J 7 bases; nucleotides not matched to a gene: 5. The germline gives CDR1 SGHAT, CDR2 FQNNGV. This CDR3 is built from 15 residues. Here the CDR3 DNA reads TGTGCCAGCAGCTTAGTCCGTGGGACAGGGGGTGGCTACACCTTC. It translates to CASSLVRGTGGGYTF.

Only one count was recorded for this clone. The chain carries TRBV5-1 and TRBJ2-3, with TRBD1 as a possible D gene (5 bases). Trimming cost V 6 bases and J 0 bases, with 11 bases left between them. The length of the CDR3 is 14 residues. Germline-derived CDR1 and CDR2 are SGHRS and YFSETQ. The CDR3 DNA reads TGCGCCAGCACCCCTGACAGTAGCACAGATACGCAGTATTTT. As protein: CASTPDSSTDTQYF. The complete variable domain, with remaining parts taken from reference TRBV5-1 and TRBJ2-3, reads KAGVTQTPRYLIKTRGQQVTLSCSPISGHRSVSWYQQTPGQGLQFLFEYFSETQRNKGNFPGRFSGRQFSNSRSEMNVSTLELGDSALYLCASTPDSSTDTQYFGPGTRLTVL.

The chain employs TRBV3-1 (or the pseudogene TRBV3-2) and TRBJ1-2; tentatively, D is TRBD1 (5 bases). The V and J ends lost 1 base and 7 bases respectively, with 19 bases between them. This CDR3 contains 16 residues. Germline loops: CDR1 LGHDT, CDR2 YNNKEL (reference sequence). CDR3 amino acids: CASSQVSSTTGGGYTF. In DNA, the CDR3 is TGTGCCAGCAGCCAAGTTTCGTCCACAACAGGCGGTGGCTACACCTTC.

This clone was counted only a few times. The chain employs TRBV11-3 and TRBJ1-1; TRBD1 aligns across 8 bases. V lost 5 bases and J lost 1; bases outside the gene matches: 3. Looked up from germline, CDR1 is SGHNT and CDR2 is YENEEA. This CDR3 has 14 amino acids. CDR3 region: CASSEDRGNTEAFF. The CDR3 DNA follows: TGTGCCAGCAGCGAAGACAGGGGGAACACTGAAGCTTTCTTT.

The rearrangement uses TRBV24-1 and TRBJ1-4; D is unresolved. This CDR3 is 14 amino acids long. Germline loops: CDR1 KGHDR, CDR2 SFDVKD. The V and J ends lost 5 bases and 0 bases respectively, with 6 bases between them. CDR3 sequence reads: CATSGAATNEKLFF. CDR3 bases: TGTGCCACCAGTGGGGCAGCAACTAATGAAAAACTGTTTTTT.

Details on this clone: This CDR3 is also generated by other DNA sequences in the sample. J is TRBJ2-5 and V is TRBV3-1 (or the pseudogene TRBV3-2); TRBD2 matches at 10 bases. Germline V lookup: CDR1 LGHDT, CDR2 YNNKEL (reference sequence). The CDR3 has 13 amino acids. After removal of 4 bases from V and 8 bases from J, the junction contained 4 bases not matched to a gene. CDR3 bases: TGTGCCAGCAGCCGGACTAGCGGCGAAACCCAGTACTTC. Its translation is CASSRTSGETQYF.

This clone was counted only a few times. CDR3 residues: CASSQVGRLAGAREQYF. The CDR3 nucleotides read TGTGCCAGCAGCCAAGTGGGGAGACTAGCGGGGGCTCGCGAGCAGTACTTC. The chain couples TRBV4-2 to TRBJ2-7; 12 nucleotides align to TRBD2. V gave up 1 base and J gave up 6 bases; unmatched junction bases: 10. The CDR3 has 17 amino acids. Germline V gene data show CDR1 as LGHNA and CDR2 as YNFKEQ.

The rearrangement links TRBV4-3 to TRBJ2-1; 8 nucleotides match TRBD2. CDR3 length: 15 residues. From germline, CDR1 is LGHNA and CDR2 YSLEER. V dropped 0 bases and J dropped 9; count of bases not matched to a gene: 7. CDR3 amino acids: CASSQDSRGEGEQFF. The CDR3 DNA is TGCGCCAGCAGCCAAGATTCGCGGGGGGAGGGTGAGCAGTTCTTC.

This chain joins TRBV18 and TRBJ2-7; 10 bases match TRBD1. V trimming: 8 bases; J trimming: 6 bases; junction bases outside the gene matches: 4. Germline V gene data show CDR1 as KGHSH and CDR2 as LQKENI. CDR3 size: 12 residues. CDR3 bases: TGTGCCAGCCAGGGACAGGGGAGCGAGCAGTACTTC. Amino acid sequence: CASQGQGSEQYF.

In nucleotides, the CDR3 is TGTGCCAGCAGCTTCGGACAGGGGCACGGCTATGGCTACACCTTC. Encoded protein: CASSFGQGHGYGYTF. The rearrangement uses TRBV6-6 and TRBJ1-2; TRBD1 aligns across 9 bases. Germline loops: CDR1 MNHNY, CDR2 SVGAGI (reference sequence). Losses at the gene ends were 6 bases for V and 4 bases for J; bases not matched to a gene: 9. There are 15 residues in the CDR3.

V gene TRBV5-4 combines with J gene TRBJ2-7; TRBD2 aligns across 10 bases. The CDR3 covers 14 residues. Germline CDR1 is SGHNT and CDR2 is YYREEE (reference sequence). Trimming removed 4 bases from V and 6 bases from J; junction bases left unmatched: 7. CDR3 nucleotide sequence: TGTGCCAGCAGCCCCGGGACTAGCGAACGCGAGCAGTACTTC. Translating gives CASSPGTSEREQYF.

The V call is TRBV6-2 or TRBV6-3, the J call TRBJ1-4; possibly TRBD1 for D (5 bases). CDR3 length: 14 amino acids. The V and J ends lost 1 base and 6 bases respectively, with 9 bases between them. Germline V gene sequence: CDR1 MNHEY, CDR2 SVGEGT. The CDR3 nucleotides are TGTGCCAGCAGTTACTACAGGACGGATGAAAAACTGTTTTTT. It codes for CASSYYRTDEKLFF.

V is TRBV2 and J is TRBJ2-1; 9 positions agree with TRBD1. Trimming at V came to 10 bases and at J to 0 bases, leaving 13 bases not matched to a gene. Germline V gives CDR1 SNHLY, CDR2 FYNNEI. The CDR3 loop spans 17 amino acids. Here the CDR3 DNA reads TGTGCCATCTCCCGGGACAGGGAGCTTTACTCCTACAATGAGCAGTTCTTC. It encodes CAISRDRELYSYNEQFF.

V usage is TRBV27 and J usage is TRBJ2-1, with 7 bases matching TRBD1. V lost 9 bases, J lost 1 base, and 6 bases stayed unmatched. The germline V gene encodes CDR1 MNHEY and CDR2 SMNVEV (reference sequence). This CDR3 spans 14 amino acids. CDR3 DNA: TGTGCCAGTGCCCGGGACAGATCCTACAATGAGCAGTTCTTC. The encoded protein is CASARDRSYNEQFF.